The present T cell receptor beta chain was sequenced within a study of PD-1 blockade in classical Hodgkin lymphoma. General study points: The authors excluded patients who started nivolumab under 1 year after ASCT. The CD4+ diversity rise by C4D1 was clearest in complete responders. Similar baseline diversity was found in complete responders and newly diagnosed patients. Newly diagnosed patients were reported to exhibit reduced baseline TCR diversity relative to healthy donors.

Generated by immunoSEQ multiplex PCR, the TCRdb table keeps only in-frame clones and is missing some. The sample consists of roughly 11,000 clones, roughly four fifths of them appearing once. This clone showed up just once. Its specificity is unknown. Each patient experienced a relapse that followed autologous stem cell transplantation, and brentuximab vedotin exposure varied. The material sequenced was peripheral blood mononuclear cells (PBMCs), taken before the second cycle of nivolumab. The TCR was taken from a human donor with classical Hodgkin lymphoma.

CDR3 in DNA: TGCGCCAGCAGCTTTACCGGGACTAGCGGTGACAATGAGCAGTTCTTC. Translation gives CASSFTGTSGDNEQFF. This chain links TRBV5-1 with TRBJ2-1, with TRBD2 identical over 11 bases. The length of the CDR3 is 16 residues. V lost 2 bases to trimming and J lost 5 bases; unmatched junction nucleotides: 6. CDR1 and CDR2 from the germline V gene are SGHRS and YFSETQ.